This T cell receptor (beta chain) was identified in a study of Ad26.COV2.S vaccination and SARS-CoV-2 variants. The germline gives CDR1 MRHNA, CDR2 SNTAGT. J gave up 7 bases and V 7 bases, and 11 bases lay outside the gene matches. The CDR3 extends over 15 amino acids. Measured with immunoSEQ multiplex PCR; TCRdb has only the in-frame clones, and not every one. The sample lists more than 150,000 clones; around 88% were seen once. The chain recombines TRBV6-4 with TRBJ2-1; 9 bases agree with TRBD2. The TCR was taken from a human donor who had recovered from COVID-19. The sample consisted of peripheral blood, taken after recovery from COVID-19. The CDR3 protein is CASNVAGVSGNEQFF. Here the CDR3 DNA reads TGTGCCAGCAATGTAGCGGGAGTCTCGGGGAATGAGCAGTTCTTC.